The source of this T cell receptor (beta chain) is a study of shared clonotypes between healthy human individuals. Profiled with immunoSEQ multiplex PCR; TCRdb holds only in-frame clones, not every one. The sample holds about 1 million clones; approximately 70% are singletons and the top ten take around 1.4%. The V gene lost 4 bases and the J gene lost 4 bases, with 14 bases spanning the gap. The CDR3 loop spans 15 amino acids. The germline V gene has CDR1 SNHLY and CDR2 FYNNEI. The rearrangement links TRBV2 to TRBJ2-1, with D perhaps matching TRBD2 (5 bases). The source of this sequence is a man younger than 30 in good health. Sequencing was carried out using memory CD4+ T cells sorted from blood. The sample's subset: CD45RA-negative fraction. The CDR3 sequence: CASSVETTLYNEQFF. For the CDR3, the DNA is TGTGCCAGCAGTGTGGAGACTACCCTATACAATGAGCAGTTCTTC.